The 6 T cell receptor beta chains reported below all come from one sample, sequenced in a study of T cell responses to AZD1222 COVID-19 vaccine (dated by TCRdb to about 2021). The time point label, as the study defines it: sample from adult after SARS-CoV-2 infection, after symptom onset. Receptor libraries were prepared by the immunoSEQ multiplex PCR assay. Imported from immuneACCESS, the table was reduced by TCRdb to in-frame sequences with V and J called. These copies leave out some clones; in studies compared against another copy, an unresolved V gene accounts for under half, and the cause of the remainder is not known. Within this sample are 110,000 to 150,000 clones, with approximately 93% of them counted one time only. In total, the top ten clones hold 12% of the sample. The input for sequencing was peripheral blood, taken after recovery from COVID-19. All receptors come from an adult who had recovered from COVID-19.

This chain joins TRBV27 and TRBJ1-1; no firm D call. Germline CDR1 and CDR2: MNHEY and SMNVEV (reference sequence). CDR3 length: 16 amino acids. V lost 5 bases and J 3 bases, leaving 19 bases between the germline ends. The CDR3 region is CASSVTQGEYHTEAFF. Here the CDR3 DNA reads TGTGCCAGCAGTGTTACTCAAGGAGAGTATCACACTGAAGCTTTCTTT.

V is TRBV30 and J is TRBJ1-2; TRBD1 might be the D (5 bases). The V gene's germline CDR1 is GTSNPN and CDR2 SVGIG (reference sequence). The CDR3 length is 15 residues. V was trimmed by 0 bases and J by 3 bases, leaving 14 bases between them. CDR3: CAWSVLGGPHYGYTF. Here the CDR3 DNA reads TGTGCCTGGAGTGTACTCGGGGGTCCCCACTATGGCTACACCTTC.

J is TRBJ2-3 and V is TRBV30; D gene unclear. Germline V gene data show CDR1 as GTSNPN and CDR2 as SVGIG (reference sequence). This CDR3 has 14 residues. V gave up 2 bases and J gave up 2 bases, with 11 bases separating them. The chain's CDR3 is CAWSHTRLTDTQYF. In nucleotides, the CDR3 is TGTGCCTGGAGTCATACGCGGCTCACAGATACGCAGTATTTT. The complete variable domain, with remaining parts taken from reference TRBV30 and TRBJ2-3, reads SQTIHQWPATLVQPVGSPLSLECTVEGTSNPNLYWYRQAAGRGLQLLFYSVGIGQISSEVPQNLSASRPQDRQFILSSKKLLLSDSGFYLCAWSHTRLTDTQYFGPGTRLTVL.

The rearrangement uses TRBV28 and TRBJ1-1; unclear D gene. The length of the CDR3 is 11 residues. Germline loops: CDR1 MDHEN, CDR2 SYDVKM. This CDR3 is CGAAGYTEAFF. In DNA form, the CDR3 reads TGTGGGGCCGCGGGGTACACTGAAGCTTTCTTT. Filled out from reference TRBV28 and TRBJ1-1, the complete variable domain reads DVKVTQSSRYLVKRTGEKVFLECVQDMDHENMFWYRQDPGLGLRLIYFSYDVKMKEKGDIPEGYSVSREKKERFSLILESASTNQTSMYLCGAAGYTEAFFGQGTRLTVV.

The chain joins TRBV28 to TRBJ1-5; tentatively, D is TRBD1 (6 bases). The CDR3 extends over 15 amino acids. With 3 bases removed from V and 1 base from J, the gap between germline ends came to 10 bases. Germline V lookup: CDR1 MDHEN, CDR2 SYDVKM. The CDR3 DNA is TGTGCCAGCAGTTTGGGGGGCTTGAGCAATCAGCCCCAGCATTTT. It translates to CASSLGGLSNQPQHF. Combining the CDR3 with reference TRBV28 and TRBJ1-5 gives the whole variable domain DVKVTQSSRYLVKRTGEKVFLECVQDMDHENMFWYRQDPGLGLRLIYFSYDVKMKEKGDIPEGYSVSREKKERFSLILESASTNQTSMYLCASSLGGLSNQPQHFGDGTRLSIL.

V and J are TRBV27 and TRBJ1-2; a weak D match, TRBD1 (5 bases). The CDR3 loop spans 12 amino acids. The V and J ends lost 9 bases and 5 bases respectively, with 13 bases between them. Germline CDR1 is MNHEY and CDR2 is SMNVEV (reference sequence). CDR3 region: CASRGANYGYTF. As DNA, the CDR3 is TGTGCCAGTCGGGGCGCAAATTATGGCTACACCTTC.